The 3 T cell receptor beta chains below come from one sample, sequenced in a study of patients and donors after allogeneic stem cell transplantation. A single record per CDR3 protein comes from TCRdb applying MiXCR to the RT-PCR reads. The table has around 30,000 distinct CDR3 sequences, approximately 8.8% seen once; the top ten hold around 50%. The sequenced sample was blood, either unsorted or a sorted T cell fraction (not recorded which). Receptor source: a human donor who was either an allogeneic HSCT recipient or a stem cell or donor lymphocyte infusion donor (not recorded which). It is not recorded whose cells these are; they may come from a transplant donor.

In this sample, this clonotype turned up many times. The chain links TRBV29-1 to TRBJ2-1, with D unresolved. With 5 bases removed from V and 9 bases from J, the gap between germline ends came to 11 bases. This CDR3 has 11 residues. The germline gives CDR1 SQVTM, CDR2 ANQGSEA. CDR3 sequence reads: CSVKYLGEQFF. The DNA for the CDR3 is TGCAGCGTTAAATATCTAGGTGAGCAGTTCTTC.

The V gene is TRBV19, the J gene TRBJ1-1, with D possibly matching TRBD1 (5 bases). Trimming stripped 2 bases from V and 2 bases from J, with 9 bases between. From germline, CDR1 is LNHDA and CDR2 SQIVND (reference sequence). The CDR3 has 14 amino acids. The CDR3: CASSISRANTEAFF. CDR3 DNA: TGTGCCAGTAGTATAAGCAGGGCCAACACTGAAGCTTTCTTT.

The CDR3 DNA reads TGCGCCAGCAGTACGGAAAGGGGCACTGAAGCTTTCTTT. Translated, it gives CASSTERGTEAFF. The gene calls are TRBV5-1 and TRBJ1-1, with a weak D call TRBD1 (5 bases). The CDR3 is made up of 13 amino acids. CDR1 is SGHRS and CDR2 is YFSETQ in the germline V gene. V shed 5 bases and J shed 4 bases, with 12 bases lying between them.